This T cell receptor (beta chain) was sequenced for a study of T cells in Graves' hyperthyroidism and ophthalmopathy. Study-level points and caveats: Ophthalmopathy was model-predicted a median roughly 6.2 months pre-onset. Most clonotypes expanded in thyroid above 0.001 were likewise present in blood.

TCR beta CDR3 sequences were amplified from RNA transcripts. TCR CDR3 regions were first amplified by RT-PCR with HTBI primers. TCRdb independently ran MiXCR on the multiplex PCR reads; one entry per CDR3 protein. The repertoire consists of around 400,000 distinct CDR3 sequences, with 13% occurring once and the leading ten covering around a tenth. CDR3 length: 14 amino acids. Germline CDR1 and CDR2: SGHNT and YYREEE (reference sequence). Trimming removed 4 bases at V and 5 bases at J, with 12 bases between. A word on this clonotype: The antigen is undetermined.

The sequencing input was blood. The chain recombines TRBV5-4 with TRBJ2-2; unclear D gene. The source is a woman under 30 with Graves' hyperthyroidism. The CDR3, as DNA: TGTGCCAGCAGCCCCCGCTACCTTACCGGGGAGCTGTTTTTT. Protein: CASSPRYLTGELFF.